A single sample is the source of the 9 T cell receptor beta chains below, sequenced in a study of brain T cells in children with intractable seizures. The data were produced by immunoSEQ multiplex PCR, yet TCRdb's version contains in-frame clones alone and is incomplete. The sample has fewer than 25,000 clones, 94% seen once. The sequences come from peripheral blood, collected at surgery. All receptors derive from a boy between 5 and 17 years old with focal cortical dysplasia and intractable seizures.

J is TRBJ1-1 and V is TRBV9; D remains unclear. V was pared by 3 bases and J by 2 bases, with 14 bases between. CDR3 length: 15 residues. Germline-derived CDR1 and CDR2 are SGDLS and YYNGEE. The CDR3 region has the DNA TGTGCCAGCAGCGCTAGAATTGGCAAAAACACTGAAGCTTTCTTT. Its protein product is CASSARIGKNTEAFF.

V is TRBV24-1 and J is TRBJ2-3; D is unclear. V was cut by 6 bases and J by 2 bases, with 11 bases left in between. The CDR3 is made up of 14 amino acids. The germline gives CDR1 KGHDR, CDR2 SFDVKD. CDR3 nucleotide sequence: TGTGCCACCAGTAAGGGCAACCCCACAGATACGCAGTATTTT. Encoded protein: CATSKGNPTDTQYF.

The chain has TRBV28 and TRBJ2-3, with D tentatively TRBD1 or TRBD2 (6 bases each). The CDR3 has 18 residues. CDR1 MDHEN and CDR2 SYDVKM come from the germline V gene. Trimming shortened V by 3 bases and J by 6 bases, and 25 bases separated the two germline ends. CDR3 bases: TGTGCCAGCAGTTTGCCCCTAAGGGCAGGGGAGGTTGGGGATACGCAGTATTTT. Amino acid sequence: CASSLPLRAGEVGDTQYF.

The rearrangement uses TRBV19 and TRBJ2-3; 10 bases match TRBD2. Germline V CDR1 and CDR2: LNHDA, SQIVND (reference sequence). The CDR3 covers 15 residues. V dropped 5 bases and J dropped 6; count of bases not matched to a gene: 8. CDR3 sequence: CASSVRAGGHDTQYF. CDR3 DNA: TGTGCCAGTAGTGTAAGAGCGGGGGGGCACGATACGCAGTATTTT.

V gene TRBV14 combines with J gene TRBJ2-7; perhaps D is TRBD1 or TRBD2 (5 bases each). The germline CDR1 and CDR2 sequences are SGHDN and FVKESK. The CDR3 loop spans 15 amino acids. V lost 5 bases to trimming and J lost 0 bases, with 14 bases between them. CDR3 region: CASSALGPSSYEQYF. CDR3 nucleotide sequence: TGTGCCAGCAGCGCCCTGGGACCGAGCTCCTACGAGCAGTACTTC.

The chain recombines TRBV6-5 with TRBJ2-7; 11 bases match TRBD2. The CDR3 is 15 amino acids. The ends lost 4 bases at V and 2 bases at J; junction bases unmatched: 4. The germline V gene encodes CDR1 MNHEY and CDR2 SVGAGI. CDR3 sequence: CASSSLSGGAYEQYF. The CDR3 nucleotides are TGTGCCAGCAGTTCGCTTAGCGGGGGGGCCTACGAGCAGTACTTC.

V gene TRBV5-1 combines with J gene TRBJ2-4; D call uncertain. This CDR3 is 12 amino acids long. The ends were cut back, 5 bases at V and 7 bases at J, with 10 bases in the middle. Germline lookup yields CDR1 SGHRS and CDR2 YFSETQ. The CDR3 DNA follows: TGCGCCAGCAGTTTTGACCAGAACATTCAGTACTTC. This codes for CASSFDQNIQYF. Full variable domain (rest looked up from reference TRBV5-1 and TRBJ2-4): KAGVTQTPRYLIKTRGQQVTLSCSPISGHRSVSWYQQTPGQGLQFLFEYFSETQRNKGNFPGRFSGRQFSNSRSEMNVSTLELGDSALYLCASSFDQNIQYFGAGTRLSVL.

This chain connects TRBV12-5 to TRBJ1-5, with D tentatively TRBD1 (6 bases). V lost 1 base and J lost 2, with 18 bases in between. Germline V CDR1 and CDR2: LGHNT, FRNRAP. The CDR3 has 18 amino acids. This chain's CDR3 is CASGLDRDWRRGNQPQHF. The CDR3 DNA follows: TGTGCTAGTGGTTTGGACAGGGATTGGCGCCGTGGCAATCAGCCCCAGCATTTT.

The count of this clone is one. V gene TRBV6-4 combines with J gene TRBJ2-3; TRBD2 matches 8 bases. Germline V gene data show CDR1 as MRHNA and CDR2 as SNTAGT. The CDR3 length is 14 residues. V dropped 3 bases and J dropped 1; count of bases not matched to a gene: 0. The CDR3 bases are TGTGCCAGCAGTGAGCGGGGGGGCACAGATACGCAGTATTTT. This translates into CASSERGGTDTQYF.